These T cell receptor beta chains were read from a single sample in a study of radiation and T cells in renal cell carcinoma. Sequencing used immunoSEQ multiplex PCR; TCRdb keeps in-frame clones, though not all of them. This sample has tens of thousands of clones, with just over 85% found just once. The sample here was blood, taken from a patient whose treatment included radiotherapy and nephrectomy. All receptors come from a woman in her forties or fifties with renal cell carcinoma. The CDR3 runs from the conserved cysteine through the conserved F or W. A D gene is named only where the DNA matches it firmly. Size is omitted from some rows. Given values are once, few, many or a class for expanded clones.

V	J	D	size	CDR3	DNA
TRBV19	TRBJ2-5	NA	NA	CASSVILGQETQYF	TGTGCCAGTAGTGTAATTTTGGGGCAAGAGACCCAGTACTTC
TRBV19	TRBJ2-2	TRBD1	few	CASSRDTGGDTGELFF	TGTGCCAGTAGTAGGGATACAGGGGGAGACACCGGGGAGCTGTTTTTT
TRBV6-6	TRBJ2-7	TRBD1	NA	CASNTPPGTVGAEQYF	TGTGCCAGCAACACCCCACCGGGGACAGTGGGCGCCGAGCAGTACTTC
TRBV6-5	TRBJ1-1	NA	NA	CASSKRSGGAFF	TGTGCCAGCAGTAAGCGGAGCGGCGGGGCTTTCTTT
TRBV19	TRBJ1-1	NA	few	CASLRRLNAPEAFF	TGTGCCAGTTTACGGCGGTTGAACGCTCCTGAAGCTTTCTTT
TRBV4-1	TRBJ1-5	NA	NA	CASSQAKIAGGPQFQPQHF	TGCGCCAGCAGCCAAGCAAAAATCGCCGGGGGGCCGCAGTTTCAGCCCCAGCATTTT
TRBV29-1	TRBJ1-2	NA	NA	CSASMTGTLSGYTF	TGCAGCGCCTCCATGACCGGGACCTTGAGTGGCTACACCTTC
TRBV28	TRBJ1-5	TRBD1	once	CATRQGINQPQHF	TGTGCCACCAGACAGGGGATCAATCAGCCCCAGCATTTT
TRBV10-3	TRBJ2-3	NA	NA	CAISESRSGVSDTQYF	TGTGCCATCAGTGAGTCACGGAGTGGGGTGTCAGATACGCAGTATTTT
TRBV5-6	TRBJ2-1	TRBD2	once	CASSVLAGGSYNEQFF	TGTGCCAGCAGCGTCTTAGCGGGGGGATCCTACAATGAGCAGTTCTTC
TRBV7-8	TRBJ1-2	NA	NA	CASSLVENYGYTF	TGTGCCAGCAGCTTAGTTGAGAACTATGGCTACACCTTC
TRBV7-9	TRBJ1-1	NA	NA	CASSLQGRLDTEAFF	TGTGCCAGCAGCCTACAGGGTCGGTTGGACACTGAAGCTTTCTTT
TRBV5-4	TRBJ1-1	TRBD1	NA	CASSQKTGPIEAFF	TGTGCCAGCAGCCAGAAGACAGGGCCGATTGAAGCTTTCTTT
TRBV15	TRBJ2-5	NA	NA	CATSRGPEETQYF	TGTGCCACCAGCAGAGGTCCGGAAGAGACCCAGTACTTC
TRBV5-1	TRBJ1-3	TRBD1	NA	CASSLTGVSSGNTIYF	TGCGCCAGCAGCTTGACAGGGGTCTCCTCTGGAAACACCATATATTTT
TRBV9	TRBJ2-2	NA	NA	CASSVIPRSGAGELFF	TGTGCCAGCAGCGTAATCCCAAGGTCCGGGGCCGGGGAGCTGTTTTTT
TRBV11-3	TRBJ2-5	TRBD2	NA	CASSLGLAETQYF	TGTGCCAGCAGCTTAGGACTAGCAGAGACCCAGTACTTC
TRBV11-2	TRBJ2-7	TRBD1	NA	CASSRGTGSYEQYF	TGTGCCAGCAGCCGTGGGACAGGGAGTTACGAGCAGTACTTC
TRBV29-1	TRBJ2-2	NA	NA	CSGLRGVGDTGELFF	TGCAGCGGGCTTCGCGGGGTTGGTGACACCGGGGAGCTGTTTTTT
TRBV9	TRBJ2-7	TRBD2	NA	CASSVVGAGGYEQYF	TGTGCCAGCAGCGTAGTAGGAGCGGGAGGTTACGAGCAGTACTTC
TRBV19	TRBJ2-7	TRBD1	NA	CASSTGQGRPYEQYF	TGTGCCAGTAGTACCGGACAGGGTCGTCCCTACGAGCAGTACTTC
TRBV2	TRBJ2-5	NA	NA	CASSPDRKETQYF	TGTGCCAGCAGTCCGGACAGAAAAGAGACCCAGTACTTC
TRBV6-5	TRBJ1-1	NA	NA	CASYRPGGPNTEAFF	TGTGCCAGCTATCGGCCCGGGGGCCCGAACACTGAAGCTTTCTTT
TRBV28	TRBJ1-2	TRBD1	NA	CASSRGTGGVHGYTF	TGTGCCAGCAGTCGAGGGACAGGGGGGGTTCATGGCTACACCTTC
TRBV7-9	TRBJ1-1	TRBD1	few	CASSLETGYTEAFF	TGTGCCAGCAGCCTCGAGACAGGGTACACTGAAGCTTTCTTT
TRBV30	TRBJ1-6	NA	NA	CAWRSLGRNSPLHF	TGTGCCTGGAGGTCCCTAGGGAGGAATTCACCCCTCCACTTT
TRBV19	TRBJ2-3	NA	NA	CASSVTSLRGTDTQYF	TGTGCCAGTAGTGTCACGTCACTTCGGGGGACAGATACGCAGTATTTT
TRBV28	TRBJ1-5	NA	few	CASSLGQNRQPQHF	TGTGCCAGCAGTTTAGGTCAGAATAGGCAGCCCCAGCATTTT
TRBV5-1	TRBJ1-4	NA	NA	CASAPETTNEKLFF	TGCGCCAGCGCACCTGAGACAACTAATGAAAAACTGTTTTTT
TRBV7-2	TRBJ2-7	TRBD2	few	CASSPPRREGDEQYF	TGTGCCAGCAGCCCCCCCCGGCGGGAGGGCGACGAGCAGTACTTC
TRBV25-1	TRBJ1-5	NA	NA	CASRRSGNNQPQHF	TGTGCCAGTAGGAGATCCGGCAACAATCAGCCCCAGCATTTT
TRBV19	TRBJ2-1	TRBD2	NA	CASSRGTSGLRSYNEQFF	TGTGCCAGTAGCCGGGGGACTAGCGGGCTCCGCTCCTACAATGAGCAGTTCTTC
TRBV4-3	TRBJ1-6	TRBD1	NA	CASSLGGQGNSPLHF	TGCGCCAGCAGCCTCGGGGGACAGGGTAATTCACCCCTCCACTTT
TRBV19	TRBJ2-7	TRBD2	NA	CASSIGGSGNEQYF	TGTGCCAGTAGTATAGGCGGGAGTGGCAACGAGCAGTACTTC
TRBV5-1	TRBJ1-2	NA	NA	CASSLEQLYGYTF	TGCGCCAGCAGCTTGGAGCAGCTATATGGCTACACCTTC
TRBV6-5	TRBJ2-3	TRBD2	few	CASSSSGSSDTQYF	TGTGCCAGCAGCTCTAGCGGGAGTTCAGATACGCAGTATTTT
TRBV12-5	TRBJ2-1	TRBD2	NA	CASGLSGGRPAYNEQFF	TGTGCTAGTGGTTTGTCCGGGGGGAGGCCCGCGTACAATGAGCAGTTCTTC
TRBV6-5	TRBJ1-1	NA	NA	CASSYSGAEAFF	TGTGCCAGCAGTTACTCGGGGGCTGAAGCTTTCTTT
TRBV7-6	TRBJ2-2	NA	once	CASSPRYRGTGELFF	TGTGCCAGCAGCCCCCGTTATAGAGGCACCGGGGAGCTGTTTTTT
TRBV14	TRBJ2-7	TRBD2	NA	CASSQALSGGDTYF	TGTGCCAGCAGCCAAGCTTTGTCGGGGGGGGATACGTACTTC
TRBV2	TRBJ2-5	TRBD2	NA	CASGETGTRGETQYF	TGTGCCAGCGGAGAGACCGGGACTAGGGGGGAGACCCAGTACTTC
TRBV10-1	TRBJ2-1	NA	once	CASSDSDNEQFF	TGCGCCAGCAGTGACAGTGACAATGAGCAGTTCTTC
TRBV9	TRBJ1-2	NA	NA	CASSVDGTPGGYTF	TGTGCCAGCAGCGTAGACGGGACACCGGGAGGCTACACCTTC
TRBV19	TRBJ1-6	NA	NA	CASSPREDVSPLHF	TGTGCCAGTAGTCCGAGGGAGGACGTCTCCCCCCTCCACTTT
TRBV19	TRBJ1-5	NA	NA	CASRPRRNQPQHF	TGTGCCAGTAGACCGCGGAGAAATCAGCCCCAGCATTTT
TRBV9	TRBJ2-1	TRBD1	NA	CASSVVTGGNEQFF	TGTGCCAGCAGCGTAGTAACAGGGGGCAATGAGCAGTTCTTC
TRBV4-2	TRBJ1-3	NA	NA	CASSQEASGAGNTIYF	TGTGCCAGCAGCCAAGAGGCCTCTGGCGCAGGAAACACCATATATTTT
TRBV5-1	TRBJ2-6	TRBD1	NA	CASSLSAGGSGANVLTF	TGCGCCAGCAGCTTGTCGGCAGGGGGCTCTGGGGCCAACGTCCTGACTTTC
TRBV7-8	TRBJ2-3	NA	NA	CASSLIVMGGASTDTQYF	TGTGCCAGCAGCTTAATCGTTATGGGGGGGGCTAGCACAGATACGCAGTATTTT
TRBV9	TRBJ2-2	TRBD2	NA	CASSVDPSGGNTGELFF	TGTGCCAGCAGCGTAGATCCTAGCGGGGGGAACACCGGGGAGCTGTTTTTT
TRBV6-5	TRBJ1-3	NA	NA	CASSQSPGPGNTIYF	TGTGCCAGCAGTCAATCCCCAGGGCCAGGAAACACCATATATTTT